This T cell receptor beta chain stems from a study of T and B cells in COVID-19 patients. Study-wide background: At median age approximately 37 years, recovered patients were younger than active-infection patients at just over 65. Of around 21 active-infection patients, 12 were critically ill with mechanical ventilation or extracorporeal membrane oxygenation.

In germline, CDR1 is SGHDT, CDR2 YYEEEE. This CDR3 is 16 amino acids long. Germline trimming cut 3 bases from V and 7 bases from J; bases unmatched to any gene: 13. BIOMED2 TRB-A/B primer pools were used in multiplex TRB PCR. One entry per CDR3 protein results from TCRdb running MiXCR on the multiplex PCR reads. This sample yields over 15,000 distinct CDR3 sequences, of which roughly 36% are seen a single time; 16% belongs to the top ten. About this clonotype itself: The antigen is unknown.

Study results and caveats: Patients with COVID-19 reportedly showed strongly skewed T cell receptor beta variable and joining gene usage. CD4+, regulatory T cell, CD8+ and sorted SARS-CoV-2-responsive or tetramer+ T cells were not yet sequenced.

Each TRB amplification used about 250-550 ng of genomic DNA from blood. The sample consisted of blood. The rearrangement uses TRBV5-6 and TRBJ2-3; 8 nucleotides line up with TRBD2. The clonotype comes from a human donor with active COVID-19. CDR3 amino acids: CASSSDGGAGVNTQYF. CDR3 bases: TGTGCCAGCAGCTCCGACGGGGGAGCGGGGGTTAATACGCAGTATTTT. The full variable domain, its missing parts supplied by reference TRBV5-6 and TRBJ2-3, is DAGVTQSPTHLIKTRGQQVTLRCSPKSGHDTVSWYQQALGQGPQFIFQYYEEEERQRGNFPDRFSGHQFPNYSSELNVNALLLGDSALYLCASSSDGGAGVNTQYFGPGTRLTVL.